What follows are 24 T cell receptor beta chains derived from one specimen sequenced in a study of blood T cell repertoires in COVID-19. Clones were read by immunoSEQ multiplex PCR, and TCRdb kept only the in-frame ones, dropping some. Of more than 200,000 clones in the sample, around 88% were seen once. Sequences were obtained from PBMCs or T cells enriched from blood (not recorded which). All receptors come from a woman in her 30s who had recovered from COVID-19.

CDR3 loop: CATSDREKTQYF. CDR3 DNA sequence: TGTGCCACCTCGGACAGAGAAAAGACCCAGTACTTC. The chain combines TRBV28 with TRBJ2-5; a weak D match, TRBD1 (6 bases). Looked up from germline, CDR1 is MDHEN and CDR2 is SYDVKM. Trimming pared 10 bases from V and 6 bases from J, leaving 15 bases between. This CDR3 has 12 residues. Using reference TRBV28 and TRBJ2-5 for the parts outside the CDR3, the full variable domain is DVKVTQSSRYLVKRTGEKVFLECVQDMDHENMFWYRQDPGLGLRLIYFSYDVKMKEKGDIPEGYSVSREKKERFSLILESASTNQTSMYLCATSDREKTQYFGPGTRLLVL.

The chain couples TRBV5-5 to TRBJ1-2, with 8 bases identical to TRBD1. This CDR3 is built from 15 residues. Germline CDR1 is SGHKS and CDR2 is YYEKEE (reference sequence). The trim removed 6 bases at V and 8 bases at J, leaving 15 bases unmatched. In nucleotides, the CDR3 is TGTGCCAGCATCCCTGACAGGGGAGTCGCGATCGGCTACACCTTC. Translation gives CASIPDRGVAIGYTF.

The gene calls are TRBV24-1 and TRBJ2-5, with D tentatively TRBD2 (6 bases). V shed 12 bases and J shed 5 bases, with 27 bases lying between them. The length of the CDR3 is 16 residues. The V gene's germline CDR1 is KGHDR and CDR2 SFDVKD. The CDR3, as DNA: TGTGCCGGGGGGTGGCCGGACACACCGCAGCGGGAGACCCAGTACTTC. Its protein is CAGGWPDTPQRETQYF.

The genes are TRBV9 and TRBJ1-2; no definite D call. The CDR3 has 15 residues. Germline V gene lookup returns CDR1 SGDLS and CDR2 YYNGEE. The V gene lost 4 bases and the J gene lost 1 base, with 14 bases spanning the gap. The CDR3 region has the DNA TGTGCCAGCAGCCCAGGTGGCAGGTATAACTATGGCTACACCTTC. This codes for CASSPGGRYNYGYTF.

In this sample, this clone turned up a few times. The chain has TRBV15 and TRBJ2-5; 9 bases map to TRBD1. The CDR3 runs to 15 residues. V lost 5 bases to trimming and J lost 5 bases; unmatched junction nucleotides: 9. Germline CDR1 is LNHNV and CDR2 is YYDKDF (reference sequence). CDR3 in DNA: TGTGCCACCAGCTCGGACAGGGGAACGGGGGAGACCCAGTACTTC. Translated: CATSSDRGTGETQYF.

The chain couples TRBV7-8 to TRBJ2-5; tentatively, D is TRBD1 (5 bases). This CDR3 region has 13 residues. V lost 4 bases and J 9 bases, leaving 15 bases between the germline ends. Germline CDR1 SGHVS, CDR2 FQNEAQ. The CDR3 loop is CASSYLSSRAQYF. For the CDR3, the DNA is TGTGCCAGCAGCTATCTCTCAAGCAGGGCCCAGTACTTC.

The V gene is TRBV14, the J gene TRBJ2-7, with TRBD1 identical over 7 bases. CDR3 size: 21 residues. Germline CDR1 reads SGHDN; CDR2 reads FVKESK. V gave up 1 base and J gave up 7 bases; unmatched junction bases: 28. Here the CDR3 reads CASSQATETGERTRTLGEQYF. CDR3 DNA sequence: TGTGCCAGCAGCCAAGCAACCGAAACAGGGGAACGTACCCGTACCCTTGGGGAGCAGTACTTC.

The chain uses TRBV11-2 and TRBJ1-1; TRBD1 aligns across 8 bases. Germline V gene data show CDR1 as SGHAT and CDR2 as FQNNGV. The CDR3 consists of 17 residues. After removal of 5 bases from V and 3 bases from J, the junction contained 14 bases not matched to a gene. The chain's CDR3 is CASSPGQGGFVDTEAFF. CDR3 nucleotides: TGTGCCAGCAGCCCCGGACAGGGCGGGTTTGTGGACACTGAAGCTTTCTTT.

The V and J genes are TRBV29-1 and TRBJ2-7, with TRBD2 as a possible D gene (7 bases). This CDR3 is built from 13 residues. Trimming cost V 7 bases and J 2 bases, with 15 bases left between them. Germline V gene data show CDR1 as SQVTM and CDR2 as ANQGSEA. In DNA, the CDR3 is TGCAGCGCTCTTCTGGGGGGGCCCTACGAGCAGTACTTC. Protein: CSALLGGPYEQYF.

The chain is built from TRBV7-2 and TRBJ1-3, with D unresolved. V gave up 0 bases and J gave up 0 bases, with 9 bases separating them. CDR3 length: 16 amino acids. Per the germline V gene, CDR1 is SGHTA and CDR2 is FQGNSA. The CDR3 nucleotides are TGTGCCAGCAGCTTAGCGCAGGTCTCCTCTGGAAACACCATATATTTT. Translating it yields CASSLAQVSSGNTIYF.

The V call is TRBV30, the J call TRBJ1-1; 8 positions match TRBD1. Germline V gene data show CDR1 as GTSNPN and CDR2 as SVGIG (reference sequence). CDR3 length: 14 amino acids. The ends lost 3 bases at V and 0 bases at J; junction bases unmatched: 3. CDR3 DNA: TGTGCCTGGAGACGGGACAGGCTGAACACTGAAGCTTTCTTT. Its translation: CAWRRDRLNTEAFF.

The V call is TRBV7-2, the J call TRBJ2-1; TRBD2 aligns across 12 bases. Germline loops: CDR1 SGHTA, CDR2 FQGNSA. Losses at the gene ends were 1 base for V and 8 bases for J; bases not matched to a gene: 6. The CDR3 length is 16 residues. The CDR3 sequence: CASSLVGLAGVDEQFF. For the CDR3, the DNA is TGTGCCAGCAGCTTAGTGGGACTAGCGGGTGTAGATGAGCAGTTCTTC.

The chain employs TRBV29-1 and TRBJ1-2; 7 bases line up with TRBD1. CDR3 length: 13 residues. Unmatched junction bases numbered 13, after V lost 7 bases and J lost 8 bases. The germline V gene has CDR1 SQVTM and CDR2 ANQGSEA. CDR3 in amino acids: CSAEDRRHLGYTF. The DNA for the CDR3 is TGCAGCGCTGAGGACAGGCGACACCTAGGCTACACCTTC.

This chain links TRBV18 with TRBJ1-5; tentative D call: TRBD1 (6 bases). Germline assignment: CDR1 KGHSH and CDR2 LQKENI. The V and J ends lost 5 bases and 3 bases respectively, with 11 bases between them. The CDR3 loop spans 14 amino acids. CDR3 sequence reads: CASSASGDNQPQHF. In DNA, the CDR3 is TGTGCCAGCTCAGCCTCAGGGGACAATCAGCCCCAGCATTTT. Full variable domain (missing parts from reference TRBV18 and TRBJ1-5): NAGVMQNPRHLVRRRGQEARLRCSPMKGHSHVYWYRQLPEEGLKFMVYLQKENIIDESGMPKERFSAEFPKEGPSILRIQQVVRGDSAAYFCASSASGDNQPQHFGDGTRLSIL.

The chain recombines TRBV28 with TRBJ2-7; possible D gene TRBD2, 6 bases. Trimming left V 6 bases short and J 0 bases short, with 15 bases between. Looked up from germline, CDR1 is MDHEN and CDR2 is SYDVKM. The CDR3 extends over 15 amino acids. The CDR3 coding sequence is TGTGCCAGCAGGAGAACGGGACTTTTCTCCTACGAGCAGTACTTC. It codes for CASRRTGLFSYEQYF.

V usage is TRBV12-2 and J usage is TRBJ1-4; TRBD1, as called in the table, went unchecked against the DNA. TRBV12-2 is labeled a pseudogene. The CDR3 has 20 residues. CDR3 loop: CASRLVNTGSGVGTNEKLFF. DNA for the CDR3: TGTGCAAGTCGCTTAGTTAATACAGGATCCGGTGTGGGAACTAATGAAAAACTGTTTTTT.

This chain uses TRBV6-4 with TRBJ1-2; tentatively, D is TRBD1 (5 bases). The CDR3 length is 12 residues. CDR1 and CDR2 (germline): MRHNA, SNTAGT. Trimming took off 6 bases at V and 2 bases at J, with 7 bases between the two ends. CDR3 DNA: TGTGCCAGCAGGGGGCGCAACTATGGCTACACCTTC. Amino acid sequence: CASRGRNYGYTF.

The chain is built from TRBV18 and TRBJ2-1; the D gene is possibly TRBD2 (6 bases). The CDR3 spans 13 residues. Deletions cut 6 bases from V and 8 bases from J, with 14 bases between. Germline loops: CDR1 KGHSH, CDR2 LQKENI. CDR3 bases: TGTGCCAGCTCCAAGACTAGTTTGGATGAGCAGTTCTTC. It yields the protein CASSKTSLDEQFF.

The chain couples TRBV28 to TRBJ1-5; D unresolved. Germline CDR1 reads MDHEN; CDR2 reads SYDVKM. The CDR3 is made up of 14 amino acids. V shed 2 bases and J shed 6 bases, with 11 bases lying between them. CDR3 nucleotide sequence: TGTGCCAGCAGTTTACGGCAGGCCGCTCAGCCCCAGCATTTT. Its translation is CASSLRQAAQPQHF.

This chain joins TRBV15 and TRBJ1-5; D might be TRBD1 (6 bases). V lost 4 bases, J lost 2 bases, and 12 bases lay in between. The germline gives CDR1 LNHNV, CDR2 YYDKDF (reference sequence). The CDR3 is made up of 15 amino acids. Here the CDR3 DNA reads TGTGCCACCAGCACAGGGGTGAATGGCAATCAGCCCCAGCATTTT. This translates into CATSTGVNGNQPQHF.

The V gene is TRBV12-3 or TRBV12-4, the J gene TRBJ1-4, with 7 bases matching TRBD1. Unmatched junction bases numbered 8, after V lost 6 bases and J lost 10 bases. This CDR3 comprises 13 residues. Written as DNA, the CDR3 is TGTGCCAGCAGGGGGCGGGACAGTCGAAAACTGTTTTTT. Translated: CASRGRDSRKLFF.

This clone was seen just once. The V and J genes are TRBV3-1 (or the pseudogene TRBV3-2) and TRBJ1-1; D perhaps matches TRBD1 (6 bases). The CDR3 has 14 amino acids. Trimming cost V 3 bases and J 0 bases, with 8 bases left between them. Germline CDR1 LGHDT, CDR2 YNNKEL (reference sequence). CDR3 loop: CASSQDSLNTEAFF. The CDR3 DNA reads as TGTGCCAGCAGCCAGGACAGCCTGAACACTGAAGCTTTCTTT.

The CDR3 nucleotides are TGCGCCAGCAGCCTGGGACAGCGATACAATGAGCAGTTCTTC. This gives the protein CASSLGQRYNEQFF. The V gene is TRBV5-1, the J gene TRBJ2-1; TRBD1 aligns across 7 bases. This CDR3 region has 14 residues. J lost 4 bases, V lost 4 bases, and 5 bases had no gene match. The germline gives CDR1 SGHRS, CDR2 YFSETQ.

This rearrangement joins TRBV6-2 or TRBV6-3 to TRBJ2-1; TRBD1 agrees at 8 bases. V was pared by 3 bases and J by 5 bases, with 6 bases of the junction left unmatched. Germline V lookup: CDR1 MNHEY, CDR2 SVGEGT. The CDR3 extends over 15 amino acids. In DNA form, the CDR3 reads TGTGCCAGCAGTTATGGGGGGACAGGTCACAATGAGCAGTTCTTC. Translated: CASSYGGTGHNEQFF.